This T cell receptor (beta chain) was sequenced during a study of blood T cell repertoires in COVID-19. Sequenced by immunoSEQ multiplex PCR; TCRdb stores in-frame clones only, minus some. The top ten clones hold less than 3.5% of a sample with 150,000 to 200,000 clones, about nine tenths of them seen once. This clone occurred a few times. CDR3 size: 14 residues. The V segment lost 4 bases and the J segment 5 bases; nucleotides outside the gene matches: 6. Germline lookup yields CDR1 MNHEY and CDR2 SVGEGT. V is TRBV6-2 or TRBV6-3 and J is TRBJ1-2; TRBD1 aligns across 8 bases. Specimen: peripheral blood. This clonotype was sampled from a man in his 70s with acute or convalescent COVID-19. The CDR3 sequence: CASSFDRGLYGYTF. For the CDR3, the DNA is TGTGCCAGCAGTTTCGACAGGGGATTATATGGCTACACCTTC.